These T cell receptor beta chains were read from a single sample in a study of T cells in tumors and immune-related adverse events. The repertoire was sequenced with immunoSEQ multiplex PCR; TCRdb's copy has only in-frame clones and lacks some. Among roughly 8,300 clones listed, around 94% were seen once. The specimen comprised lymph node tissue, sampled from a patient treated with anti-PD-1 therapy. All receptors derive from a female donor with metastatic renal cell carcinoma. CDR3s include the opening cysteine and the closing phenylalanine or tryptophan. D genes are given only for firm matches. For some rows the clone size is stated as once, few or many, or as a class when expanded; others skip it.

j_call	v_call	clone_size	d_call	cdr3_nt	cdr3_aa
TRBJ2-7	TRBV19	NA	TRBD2	TGTGCCAGTAGTATCGCCGGGACTAGCGGGGCCCAAGACTACGAGCAGTACTTC	CASSIAGTSGAQDYEQYF
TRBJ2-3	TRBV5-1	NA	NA	TGCGCCAGCAGCTTGGCCAGGGGAAGCACAGATACGCAGTATTTT	CASSLARGSTDTQYF
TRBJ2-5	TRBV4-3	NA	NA	TGCGCCAGCAGCCAAGTTTGGGCAGGGGTCGGCGAGACCCAGTACTTC	CASSQVWAGVGETQYF
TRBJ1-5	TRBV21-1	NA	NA	TGTGCCAGCAGCGAGGGACGACACAATCAGCCCCAGCATTTT	CASSEGRHNQPQHF
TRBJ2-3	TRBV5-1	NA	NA	TGCGCCAGCAGCTTGGAGAACAGATTCACGGATACGCAGTATTTT	CASSLENRFTDTQYF
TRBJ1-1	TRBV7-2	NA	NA	TGTGCCAGCAGCTTAGCGAGGGGGACTGAAGCTTTCTTT	CASSLARGTEAFF
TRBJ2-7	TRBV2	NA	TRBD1	TGTGCCAGCAGGGATCGGACAGGGGCTTCCTACGAGCAGTACTTC	CASRDRTGASYEQYF
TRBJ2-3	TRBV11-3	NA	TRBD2	TGTGCCAGCAGCTACGATAGCGGGAGGTTCGGAGATACGCAGTATTTT	CASSYDSGRFGDTQYF
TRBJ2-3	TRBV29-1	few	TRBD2	TGCAGCGTTGTCGGAGGGACTAAGGGGATCACAGATACGCAGTATTTT	CSVVGGTKGITDTQYF
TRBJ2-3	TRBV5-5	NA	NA	TGTGCCAGCAGCCATGGGACTTTTCGCACAGATACGCAGTATTTT	CASSHGTFRTDTQYF
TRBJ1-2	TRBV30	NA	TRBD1	TGTGCCTGGAGGAGGGACAGACGGATTTATGGCTACACCTTC	CAWRRDRRIYGYTF
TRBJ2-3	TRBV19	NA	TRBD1	TGTGCCAGTAGGGACAGGGCCACAGATACGCAGTATTTT	CASRDRATDTQYF
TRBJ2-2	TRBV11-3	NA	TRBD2	TGTGCCAGCAGCCCCACGGGACTAGCGGGTATGAACACCGGGGAGCTGTTTTTT	CASSPTGLAGMNTGELFF
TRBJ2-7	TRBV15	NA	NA	TGTGCCACCAGCAGAGAGGGGGCGGTTGCCTACGAGCAGTACTTC	CATSREGAVAYEQYF
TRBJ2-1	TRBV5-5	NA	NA	TGTGCCAGCAGCTCAAACAATGAGCAGTTCTTC	CASSSNNEQFF
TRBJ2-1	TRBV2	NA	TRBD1	TGTGCCAGCAGGCGGGACAGGGGTGGCGAGCAGTTCTTC	CASRRDRGGEQFF
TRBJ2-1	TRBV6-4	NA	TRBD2	TGTGCCAGCAGTGATCTAGCGGGGGTTCAGGATGAGCAGTTCTTC	CASSDLAGVQDEQFF
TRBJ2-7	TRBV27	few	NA	TGTGCCAGCAGCCCCGGACCCCCAGGAGGCGACGAGCAGTACTTC	CASSPGPPGGDEQYF
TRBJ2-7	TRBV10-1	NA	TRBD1	TGCGCCAGCCGAGGACAGGGGGGATACGAGCAGTACTTC	CASRGQGGYEQYF
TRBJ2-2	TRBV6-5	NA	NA	TGTGCCAGCCTACAACTGCCGGCGGCCGCCGGGGAGCTGTTTTTT	CASLQLPAAAGELFF
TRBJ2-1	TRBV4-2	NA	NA	TGTGCCAGCAGCCAAGAGACAGTCTCGAATGAGCAGTTCTTC	CASSQETVSNEQFF
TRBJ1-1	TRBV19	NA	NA	TGTGCCAGTCGGGATAACACTGAAGCTTTCTTT	CASRDNTEAFF
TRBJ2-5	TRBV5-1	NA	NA	TGCGCCAGCAGCCCCCAGGGTAGGGAGACCCAGTACTTC	CASSPQGRETQYF
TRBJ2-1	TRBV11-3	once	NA	TGTGCCAGCACGGTGGGGCCTAGCGCCCTTGGATGGCAGTTCTTC	CASTVGPSALGWQFF
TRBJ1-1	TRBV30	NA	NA	TGTGCCTGCCTACCGGGGGGGGCGGGAACTGAAGCTTTCTTT	CACLPGGAGTEAFF
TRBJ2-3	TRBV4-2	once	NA	TGTGCCAGCAGCCAAGAGACTGGAAGGGGTACAGATACGCAGTATTTT	CASSQETGRGTDTQYF
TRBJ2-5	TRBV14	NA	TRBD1	TGTGCCAGCAGCCAAGACGGACAGGGAGTAGGGGAGACCCAGTACTTC	CASSQDGQGVGETQYF
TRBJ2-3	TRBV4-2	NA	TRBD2	TGTGCCAGCAGCCAAGATGAGCGGGGGAGCACAGATACGCAGTATTTT	CASSQDERGSTDTQYF
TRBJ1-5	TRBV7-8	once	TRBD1	TGTGCCAGCAGCGCCAGGGGGGGTAATCAGCCCCAGCATTTT	CASSARGGNQPQHF
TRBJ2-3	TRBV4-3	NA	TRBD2	TGCGCCAGCAGCCAATCGATAGCGGGGGGGGGCCCAGATACGCAGTATTTT	CASSQSIAGGGPDTQYF
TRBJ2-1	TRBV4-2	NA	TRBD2	TGTGCCAGCAGCCGCCTCCCGGGGGGGCCCAATGAGCAGTTCTTC	CASSRLPGGPNEQFF
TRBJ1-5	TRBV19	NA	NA	TGTGCCAGTAGTATCCAGGATAATAGCAATCAGCCCCAGCATTTT	CASSIQDNSNQPQHF
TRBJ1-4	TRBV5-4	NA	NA	TGTGCCAGCAGCACGGATGTGACTAATGAAAAACTGTTTTTT	CASSTDVTNEKLFF
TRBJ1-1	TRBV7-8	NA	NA	TGTGCCAGCAGCTTAGTTGGGGGCTCGGGGACTGAAGCTTTCTTT	CASSLVGGSGTEAFF
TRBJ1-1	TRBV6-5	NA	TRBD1	TGTGCCAGCAAGGGGGCATACACTGAAGCTTTCTTT	CASKGAYTEAFF
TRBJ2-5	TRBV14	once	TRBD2	TGTGCCAGCAGCCTTCGGGGGGACCAGGGGACCCAGTACTTC	CASSLRGDQGTQYF
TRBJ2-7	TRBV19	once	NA	TGTGCCAGTAGTATAGGCTTCAGGGGACGCCCCTACGAGCAGTACTTC	CASSIGFRGRPYEQYF
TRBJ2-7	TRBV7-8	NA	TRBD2	TGTGCCAGCAGCTCGGGACTAGCGGGAGGAAGGGGCTCCTACGAGCAGTACTTC	CASSSGLAGGRGSYEQYF
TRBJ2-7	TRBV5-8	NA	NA	TGTGCCAGCAGCTTCGAGCAGAGAACCTACGAGCAGTACTTC	CASSFEQRTYEQYF
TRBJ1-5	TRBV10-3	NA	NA	TGTGCCATCAGTGAGTCGCCGAGGGAAGGTCAGCCCCAGCATTTT	CAISESPREGQPQHF
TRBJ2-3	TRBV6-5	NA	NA	TGTGCCAGCTCGAAGGGTACAGATACGCAGTATTTT	CASSKGTDTQYF
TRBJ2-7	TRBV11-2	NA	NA	TGTGCCAGCAGCTTAGGATTCAGTGCCGAGCAGTACTTC	CASSLGFSAEQYF
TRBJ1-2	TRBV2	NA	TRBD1	TGTGCCAACGGACAGGGGGTTGGCTACACCTTC	CANGQGVGYTF
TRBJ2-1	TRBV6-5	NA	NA	TGTGCCAGCAGTCTCCTTATTTACAATGAGCAGTTCTTC	CASSLLIYNEQFF
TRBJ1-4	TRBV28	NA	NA	TGTGCCAGCATGCAGGGGTGGAAAAAACTGTTTTTT	CASMQGWKKLFF
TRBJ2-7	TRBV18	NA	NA	TGTGCCAGCTCACCACCGAGTGGGGCGGAGGAGCAGTACTTC	CASSPPSGAEEQYF
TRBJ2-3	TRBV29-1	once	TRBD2	TGCAGCGTTAGGACTAGCGGGGGTATTGATACGCAGTATTTT	CSVRTSGGIDTQYF
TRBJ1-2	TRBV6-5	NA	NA	TGTGCCAGCAGTTGGGACGTAGCTAACTATGGCTACACCTTC	CASSWDVANYGYTF
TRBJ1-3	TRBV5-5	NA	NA	TGTGCCAGCAGCTTGTGGGGGGCCCGCTCTGGAAACACCATATATTTT	CASSLWGARSGNTIYF
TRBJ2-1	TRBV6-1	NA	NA	NA	CASILGLDVNEQFF
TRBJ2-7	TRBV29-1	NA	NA	TGCAGCGTTGAAGATCGACAGTCGCGAAACAACGAGCAGTACTTC	CSVEDRQSRNNEQYF
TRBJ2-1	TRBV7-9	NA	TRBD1	TGTGCCAGCAGCCCGGGACAGGAGATCTCCTACAATGAGCAGTTCTTC	CASSPGQEISYNEQFF
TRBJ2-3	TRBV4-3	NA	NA	TGCGCCAGCAGCCAAGATTGGAACAGGGTAACAGATACGCAGTATTTT	CASSQDWNRVTDTQYF
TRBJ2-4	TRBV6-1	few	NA	TGTGCCAGCAGTGAAGCGGGGGGCACCAAAAACATTCAGTACTTC	CASSEAGGTKNIQYF
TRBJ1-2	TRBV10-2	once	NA	TGCGCCAGCAAGAATGAACCGCCCTATGGCTACACCTTC	CASKNEPPYGYTF
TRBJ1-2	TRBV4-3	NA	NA	TGCGCCAGCAGCCAATCTCCCCCTTCAAGGTCCCGGGACTATGGCTACACCTTC	CASSQSPPSRSRDYGYTF
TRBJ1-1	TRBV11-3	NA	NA	TGTGCCAGCAGCGATTATTACTTCCGGAACACTGAAGCTTTCTTT	CASSDYYFRNTEAFF
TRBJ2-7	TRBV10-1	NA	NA	TGCGCCAGCAGTGAGTCGGGTTCCTACGAGCAGTACTTC	CASSESGSYEQYF